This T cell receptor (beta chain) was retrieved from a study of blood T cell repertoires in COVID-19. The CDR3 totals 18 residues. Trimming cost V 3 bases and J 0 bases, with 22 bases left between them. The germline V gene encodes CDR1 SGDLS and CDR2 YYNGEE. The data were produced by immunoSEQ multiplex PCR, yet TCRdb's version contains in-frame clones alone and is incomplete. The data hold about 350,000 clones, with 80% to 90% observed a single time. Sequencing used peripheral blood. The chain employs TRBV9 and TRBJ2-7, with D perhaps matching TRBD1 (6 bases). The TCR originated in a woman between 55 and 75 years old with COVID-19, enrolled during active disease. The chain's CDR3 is CASSAPGTLNSGSYEQYF. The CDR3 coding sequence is TGTGCCAGCAGCGCCCCCGGGACACTTAATTCGGGCTCCTACGAGCAGTACTTC.